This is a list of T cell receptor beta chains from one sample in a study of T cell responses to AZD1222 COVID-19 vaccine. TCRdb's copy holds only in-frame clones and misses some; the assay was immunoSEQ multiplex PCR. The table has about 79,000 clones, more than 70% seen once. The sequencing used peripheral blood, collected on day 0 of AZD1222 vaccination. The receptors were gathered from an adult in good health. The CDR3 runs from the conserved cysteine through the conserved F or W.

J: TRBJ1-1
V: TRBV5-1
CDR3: CASTPSGDTEAFF

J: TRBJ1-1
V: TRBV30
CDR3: CAWSVGMNTEAFF

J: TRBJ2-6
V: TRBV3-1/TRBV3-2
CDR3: CASSQDSPAGVSGANVLTF

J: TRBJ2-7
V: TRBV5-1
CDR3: CASSSVALSYEQYF

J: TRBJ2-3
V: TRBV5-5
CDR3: CASSLQGGVSTDTQYF

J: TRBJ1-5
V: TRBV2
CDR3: CASSGDRRQPQHF

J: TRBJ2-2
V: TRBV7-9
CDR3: CASSQGQGFWTGELFF

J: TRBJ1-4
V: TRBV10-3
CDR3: CAISDNSRDRKKPTNEKLFF

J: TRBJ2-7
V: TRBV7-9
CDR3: CASSWTGDGEQYF

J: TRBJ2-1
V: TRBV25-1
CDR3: CASSEFGLAGEYEQFF

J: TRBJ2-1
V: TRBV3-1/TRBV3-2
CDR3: CASSRGTSGMIYNEQFF

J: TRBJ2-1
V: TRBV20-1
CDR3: CSAGIYNEQFF

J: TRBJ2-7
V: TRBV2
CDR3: CASRDRSYEQYF

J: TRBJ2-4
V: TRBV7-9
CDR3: CASSPRDKLAKNIQYF

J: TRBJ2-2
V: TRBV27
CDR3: CASSFIPGATGELFF

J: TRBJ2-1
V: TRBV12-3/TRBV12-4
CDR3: CASSLLAVNEQFF

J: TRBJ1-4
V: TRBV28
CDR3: CASSLRRGATNEKLFF

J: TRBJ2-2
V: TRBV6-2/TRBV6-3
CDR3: CASSNPGLADHTGELFF

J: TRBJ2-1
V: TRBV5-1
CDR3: CASSAGTSNEQFF

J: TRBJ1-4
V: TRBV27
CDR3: CASSLRGLDREGKLFF

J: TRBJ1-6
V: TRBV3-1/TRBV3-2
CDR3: CASSQVGAVARSPLHF

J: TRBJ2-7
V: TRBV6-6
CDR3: CASVERQPPTPYEQYF

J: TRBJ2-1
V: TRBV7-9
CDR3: CASSLSIGGTTYNEQFF

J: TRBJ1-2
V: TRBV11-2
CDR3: CASSLAGNYGYTF

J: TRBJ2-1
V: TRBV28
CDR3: CASSYGRGKYEQFF

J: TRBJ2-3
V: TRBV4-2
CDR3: CASSLDRTDTQYF

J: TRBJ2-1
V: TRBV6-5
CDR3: CASQREGARFNEQFF

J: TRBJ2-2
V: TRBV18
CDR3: CASSPNPTGELFF

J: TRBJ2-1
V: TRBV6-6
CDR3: CASRPIPSSYNEQFF

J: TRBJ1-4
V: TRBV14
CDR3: CASSQFQEGKLFF

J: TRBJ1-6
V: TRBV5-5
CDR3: CASSFQGVGNSPLHF

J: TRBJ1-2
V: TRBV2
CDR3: CASRLSYGYTF

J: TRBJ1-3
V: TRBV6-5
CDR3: CASSLGLDSGNTIYF

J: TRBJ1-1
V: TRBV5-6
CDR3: CASSLGLRGANTEAFF

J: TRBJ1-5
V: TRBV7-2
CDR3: CASSPRSGYNQPQHF

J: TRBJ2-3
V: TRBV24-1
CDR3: CATSDLKGRTDTQYF

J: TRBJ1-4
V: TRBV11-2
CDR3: CASSLGGISHEKLFF

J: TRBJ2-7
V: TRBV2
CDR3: CASRYRGTSYEQYF

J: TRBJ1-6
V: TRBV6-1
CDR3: CASSELGGKVNSPLHF

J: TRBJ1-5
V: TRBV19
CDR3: CASSISVGGNQPQHF